Each of the 29 T cell receptor beta chains below was sequenced from the same sample in a study of blood T cell repertoires in COVID-19. Sequencing used immunoSEQ multiplex PCR; TCRdb keeps in-frame clones, though not all of them. The sample gives fewer than 250,000 clones, approximately 91% of which show up once; around 1.1% is in the top ten. Sequenced material: peripheral blood. All receptors come from a man aged 30 to 45 with acute or convalescent COVID-19.

This clone was recorded a few times. The V gene is TRBV7-9, the J gene TRBJ1-2, with 10 positions matching TRBD1. CDR1 is SEHNR, CDR2 FQNEAQ, per germline (reference sequence). This CDR3 has 16 amino acids. With V trimmed by 1 base and J by 7 bases, 9 bases remained unmatched. The CDR3 reads CASSLGGGQGSRGYTF. The DNA of the CDR3 is TGTGCCAGCAGCTTAGGCGGGGGACAGGGGTCGCGTGGCTACACCTTC. The whole variable domain, remainder taken from reference TRBV7-9 and TRBJ1-2, is DTGVSQNPRHKITKRGQNVTFRCDPISEHNRLYWYRQTLGQGPEFLTYFQNEAQLEKSRLLSDRFSAERPKGSFSTLEIQRTEQGDSAMYLCASSLGGGQGSRGYTFGSGTRLTVV.

CDR3 DNA sequence: TGTGCCTGGGAAGGGGGATCCGAGCAGTTCTTC. It specifies CAWEGGSEQFF. The rearrangement links TRBV30 to TRBJ2-1; D perhaps matches TRBD1 (6 bases). V was cut by 5 bases and J by 10 bases, with 12 bases left in between. Per germline, CDR1 GTSNPN and CDR2 SVGIG (reference sequence). The CDR3 sequence is 11 residues long.

The V gene is TRBV4-1, the J gene TRBJ2-3; maybe TRBD2 (6 bases). Germline V gives CDR1 MGHRA, CDR2 YSYEKL. The CDR3 is 13 amino acids. Trimming shortened V by 1 base and J by 6 bases, and 8 bases separated the two germline ends. The CDR3 coding sequence is TGCGCCAGCAGCCAAGGGAGGGTTGATACGCAGTATTTT. It translates to CASSQGRVDTQYF.

The CDR3 DNA sequence: TGTGCCAGCAGTGAACTGGGACAACTCCAGCCCCAGCATTTT. It yields the protein CASSELGQLQPQHF. The chain couples TRBV2 to TRBJ1-5; TRBD1 is a possible D gene (6 bases). This CDR3 comprises 14 residues. CDR1 SNHLY and CDR2 FYNNEI come from the germline V gene. The V end lost 2 bases, the J end lost 7 bases, and 12 bases lay between the germline ends.

The rearrangement links TRBV7-9 to TRBJ1-5, with D possibly matching TRBD1 (6 bases). This CDR3 is built from 14 residues. Deletions cut 4 bases from V and 4 bases from J, with 11 bases between. Germline loops: CDR1 SEHNR, CDR2 FQNEAQ (reference sequence). This CDR3 reads CASSSKGGNQPQHF. CDR3 nucleotides: TGTGCCAGCAGCTCCAAAGGGGGTAATCAGCCCCAGCATTTT.

The CDR3 coding sequence is TGCGCCAGCAGCTTGGGGGGCACACTGGGAGATACGCAGTATTTT. Translating it yields CASSLGGTLGDTQYF. The chain recombines TRBV5-1 with TRBJ2-3; TRBD1 might be the D (5 bases). V was trimmed by 0 bases and J by 5 bases, leaving 13 bases between them. Germline V gene lookup returns CDR1 SGHRS and CDR2 YFSETQ. The CDR3 is 15 residues long. The variable domain in full, completed from reference TRBV5-1 and TRBJ2-3, reads KAGVTQTPRYLIKTRGQQVTLSCSPISGHRSVSWYQQTPGQGLQFLFEYFSETQRNKGNFPGRFSGRQFSNSRSEMNVSTLELGDSALYLCASSLGGTLGDTQYFGPGTRLTVL.

The chain uses TRBV2 and TRBJ1-6; 9 bases line up with TRBD1. J gave up 6 bases and V 6 bases, and 6 bases lay outside the gene matches. This CDR3 comprises 15 residues. Germline V CDR1 and CDR2: SNHLY, FYNNEI. CDR3 amino acids: CASSPQGAPNSPLHF. CDR3 sequence (DNA): TGTGCCAGCAGCCCACAGGGGGCTCCTAATTCACCCCTCCACTTT.

The rearrangement joins TRBV4-1 to TRBJ2-1; TRBD1 might be the D (6 bases). Germline CDR1 MGHRA, CDR2 YSYEKL. There are 13 residues in the CDR3. The germline V and J ends were trimmed by 4 bases and 15 bases, with 19 bases remaining between them. For the CDR3, the DNA is TGCGCCAGCAGCCTCAAGTCCGGACAGACCCGGTTCTTC. This encodes CASSLKSGQTRFF.

This clone was observed a single time. The chain has TRBV9 and TRBJ2-1; 7 bases are a match to TRBD1. Germline CDR1 reads SGDLS; CDR2 reads YYNGEE. After removal of 0 bases from V and 8 bases from J, the junction contained 2 bases not matched to a gene. The CDR3 totals 13 residues. The CDR3 here is CASSVVGGHEQFF. CDR3 DNA sequence: TGTGCCAGCAGCGTAGTAGGGGGCCATGAGCAGTTCTTC.

This chain joins TRBV28 and TRBJ1-5, with unresolved D. Trimming removed 6 bases at V and 5 bases at J, with 17 bases between. Looked up from germline, CDR1 is MDHEN and CDR2 is SYDVKM. This CDR3 is 15 amino acids long. The CDR3 DNA follows: TGTGCCAGCAGCCCCCTCCCCCCGCGGGATCAGCCCCAGCATTTT. It specifies CASSPLPPRDQPQHF.

This chain links TRBV6-5 with TRBJ1-2; maybe TRBD1 (5 bases). Trimming stripped 0 bases from V and 0 bases from J, with 8 bases between. Germline V gene data show CDR1 as MNHEY and CDR2 as SVGAGI. This CDR3 has 15 residues. The CDR3 coding sequence is TGTGCCAGCAGTTACTCGACAGTAGCTAACTATGGCTACACCTTC. Its protein product is CASSYSTVANYGYTF.

In its sample, this clone was seen once. The chain combines TRBV12-3 or TRBV12-4 with TRBJ1-2; unclear D gene. The CDR3 extends over 11 amino acids. The ends were cut back, 5 bases at V and 4 bases at J, with 5 bases in the middle. The CDR3, as DNA: TGTGCCAGCAGTCTCGGCTATGGCTACACCTTC. It codes for CASSLGYGYTF.

The rearrangement links TRBV7-8 to TRBJ1-1; TRBD1 aligns across 7 bases. The CDR3 sequence is 17 residues long. The germline V gene encodes CDR1 SGHVS and CDR2 FQNEAQ. The trim removed 1 base at V and 1 base at J, leaving 9 bases unmatched. The CDR3: CASSLGTGAYRNTEAFF. For the CDR3, the DNA is TGTGCCAGCAGCTTAGGCACAGGGGCGTATCGGAACACTGAAGCTTTCTTT. The complete variable domain, with remaining parts taken from reference TRBV7-8 and TRBJ1-1, reads GAGVSQSPRYKVAKRGQDVALRCDPISGHVSLFWYQQALGQGPEFLTYFQNEAQLDKSGLPSDRFFAERPEGSVSTLKIQRTQQEDSAVYLCASSLGTGAYRNTEAFFGQGTRLTVV.

V usage is TRBV6-6 and J usage is TRBJ1-6; 8 bases fit TRBD1. The ends lost 9 bases at V and 8 bases at J; junction bases unmatched: 6. Looked up from germline, CDR1 is MNHNY and CDR2 is SVGAGI (reference sequence). The CDR3 sequence is 13 residues long. The CDR3 spells CASKTGAYSPLHF. CDR3 nucleotide sequence: TGTGCCAGTAAGACAGGGGCCTATTCACCCCTCCACTTT.

This clone has only a few counts. The chain carries TRBV11-2 and TRBJ1-2; 10 bases fit TRBD1. Germline lookup yields CDR1 SGHAT and CDR2 FQNNGV. The CDR3 extends over 17 amino acids. Trimming cost V 4 bases and J 2 bases; bases outside gene matches: 10. The CDR3 coding sequence is TGTGCCAGCAGCTCAACTTATTGGGGACAGGGGAACTATGGCTACACCTTC. The encoded protein is CASSSTYWGQGNYGYTF.

The chain carries TRBV11-1 and TRBJ2-1; D is possibly TRBD1 (7 bases). CDR1 and CDR2 (germline): SGHAT, FQDESV (reference sequence). This CDR3 region has 13 residues. With 5 bases removed from V and 9 bases from J, the gap between germline ends came to 14 bases. CDR3 sequence (DNA): TGTGCCAGCAGCCCCAACAGGGGAGGTGAGCAGTTCTTC. This sequence encodes CASSPNRGGEQFF.

This clone appeared a single time. This chain links TRBV11-2 with TRBJ1-4; D uncertain. Germline CDR1 SGHAT, CDR2 FQNNGV. V was pared by 2 bases and J by 2 bases, with 9 bases between. The CDR3 contains 15 residues. CDR3 nucleotide sequence: TGTGCCAGCAGCTTACGGGGAGGTACTAATGAAAAACTGTTTTTT. Its protein product is CASSLRGGTNEKLFF. The whole variable domain, remainder taken from reference TRBV11-2 and TRBJ1-4, is EAGVAQSPRYKIIEKRQSVAFWCNPISGHATLYWYQQILGQGPKLLIQFQNNGVVDDSQLPKDRFSAERLKGVDSTLKIQPAKLEDSAVYLCASSLRGGTNEKLFFGSGTQLSVL.

The chain has TRBV29-1 and TRBJ2-7; no clear D gene. The CDR3 is 12 amino acids. Looked up from germline, CDR1 is SQVTM and CDR2 is ANQGSEA. V shed 7 bases and J shed 7 bases, with 17 bases lying between them. CDR3 coding DNA: TGCAGCGCGCAATTGACCGGGTCGGAGCAGTACTTC. Its protein is CSAQLTGSEQYF.

The rearrangement uses TRBV19 and TRBJ1-1, with TRBD1 as a possible D gene (6 bases). The V end lost 4 bases, the J end lost 6 bases, and 24 bases lay between the germline ends. Germline V gives CDR1 LNHDA, CDR2 SQIVND (reference sequence). The CDR3 runs to 17 residues. CDR3 loop: CASSKYLISPTGSEAFF. As DNA, the CDR3 is TGTGCCAGTAGTAAGTACTTGATTAGTCCTACAGGGTCTGAAGCTTTCTTT.

The chain carries TRBV18 and TRBJ2-7; 7 positions match TRBD1. The V gene end was trimmed by 5 bases and the J gene end by 1 base; junction bases not matched to a gene: 2. This CDR3 contains 13 residues. Germline values: CDR1 KGHSH, CDR2 LQKENI. This CDR3 is CASSEGQSYEQYF. DNA of the CDR3: TGTGCCAGCTCAGAGGGACAGTCCTACGAGCAGTACTTC.

The chain employs TRBV3-1 (or the pseudogene TRBV3-2) and TRBJ2-7; TRBD1 matches at 10 bases. The CDR3 has 15 residues. Germline lookup yields CDR1 LGHDT and CDR2 YNNKEL (reference sequence). V gave up 1 base and J gave up 4 bases; unmatched junction bases: 4. The CDR3 reads CASSQAGTGVYEQYF. The CDR3 DNA reads as TGTGCCAGCAGCCAAGCCGGGACAGGGGTTTACGAGCAGTACTTC.

V and J are TRBV5-4 and TRBJ1-6; TRBD1 is a possible D gene (5 bases). Trimming cost V 0 bases and J 4 bases, with 11 bases left between them. In germline, CDR1 is SGHNT, CDR2 YYREEE (reference sequence). This CDR3 is 16 amino acids long. CDR3 sequence: CASSLGAAGYNSPLHF. CDR3 in DNA: TGTGCCAGCAGCTTGGGGGCGGCAGGGTATAATTCACCCCTCCACTTT. Complete variable domain (other parts from reference TRBV5-4 and TRBJ1-6): ETGVTQSPTHLIKTRGQQVTLRCSSQSGHNTVSWYQQALGQGPQFIFQYYREEENGRGNFPPRFSGLQFPNYSSELNVNALELDDSALYLCASSLGAAGYNSPLHFGNGTRLTVT.

This sequence joins TRBV3-1 (or the pseudogene TRBV3-2) and TRBJ2-7, with D maybe TRBD2 (5 bases). The V end lost 2 bases, the J end lost 11 bases, and 16 bases lay between the germline ends. The CDR3 is 13 amino acids. Germline-derived CDR1 and CDR2 are LGHDT and YNNKEL (reference sequence). The CDR3: CASSQQDRGEKYF. The CDR3 nucleotides read TGTGCCAGCAGCCAACAAGACCGGGGAGAGAAGTACTTC.

CDR3 in DNA: TGTGCCAGCAGCCCCAGACAGGGAAGGAACACTGAAGCTTTCTTT. Amino acid sequence: CASSPRQGRNTEAFF. The J gene is TRBJ1-1, the V gene TRBV5-4; TRBD1 agrees at 7 bases. This CDR3 is built from 15 residues. V was clipped by 4 bases and J by 1 base; unmatched bases: 7. CDR1 SGHNT and CDR2 YYREEE come from the germline V gene (reference sequence).

The chain combines TRBV5-1 with TRBJ2-1; 8 bases fit TRBD1. This CDR3 is built from 15 residues. Per germline, CDR1 SGHRS and CDR2 YFSETQ. V was clipped by 2 bases and J by 3 bases; unmatched bases: 4. This CDR3 reads CASSFRGLLYNEQFF. The CDR3 region has the DNA TGCGCCAGCAGCTTCAGGGGGCTCCTCTACAATGAGCAGTTCTTC.

V and J are TRBV21-1 and TRBJ1-6. TRBV21-1 is a known pseudogene. The CDR3 has 14 residues. DNA of the CDR3: TGTGCCAGCAGCACCCGGGAACCCACTTCACCCCTCCACTTT. Its protein product is CASSTREPTSPLHF.

This clone has just a few counts. The chain joins TRBV4-1 to TRBJ2-7, with TRBD1 identical over 10 bases. Germline V gives CDR1 MGHRA, CDR2 YSYEKL. J was trimmed by 8 bases and V by 3 bases; bases with no gene match: 13. The CDR3 spans 16 residues. The DNA for the CDR3 is TGCGCCAGCAGCCACCCAGGACAGGGGGAGGTTTCACAGCAGTACTTC. Its protein is CASSHPGQGEVSQQYF.

The sample holds one count of this clone. V usage is TRBV9 and J usage is TRBJ1-2; 10 bases agree with TRBD1. V dropped 4 bases and J dropped 7; count of bases not matched to a gene: 7. The CDR3 sequence is 14 residues long. CDR1 and CDR2 (germline): SGDLS, YYNGEE. CDR3: CASSTGTGVGGYTF. DNA of the CDR3: TGTGCCAGCAGCACCGGGACAGGGGTTGGTGGCTACACCTTC.

This clone was seen a handful of times. V usage is TRBV5-4 and J usage is TRBJ1-2; TRBD1 might be the D (6 bases). The germline CDR1 and CDR2 sequences are SGHNT and YYREEE (reference sequence). The V end lost 0 bases, the J end lost 7 bases, and 16 bases lay between the germline ends. This CDR3 has 15 amino acids. CDR3 protein: CASSLDTGILVGYTF. DNA for the CDR3: TGTGCCAGCAGCTTGGACACAGGGATATTGGTTGGCTACACCTTC.